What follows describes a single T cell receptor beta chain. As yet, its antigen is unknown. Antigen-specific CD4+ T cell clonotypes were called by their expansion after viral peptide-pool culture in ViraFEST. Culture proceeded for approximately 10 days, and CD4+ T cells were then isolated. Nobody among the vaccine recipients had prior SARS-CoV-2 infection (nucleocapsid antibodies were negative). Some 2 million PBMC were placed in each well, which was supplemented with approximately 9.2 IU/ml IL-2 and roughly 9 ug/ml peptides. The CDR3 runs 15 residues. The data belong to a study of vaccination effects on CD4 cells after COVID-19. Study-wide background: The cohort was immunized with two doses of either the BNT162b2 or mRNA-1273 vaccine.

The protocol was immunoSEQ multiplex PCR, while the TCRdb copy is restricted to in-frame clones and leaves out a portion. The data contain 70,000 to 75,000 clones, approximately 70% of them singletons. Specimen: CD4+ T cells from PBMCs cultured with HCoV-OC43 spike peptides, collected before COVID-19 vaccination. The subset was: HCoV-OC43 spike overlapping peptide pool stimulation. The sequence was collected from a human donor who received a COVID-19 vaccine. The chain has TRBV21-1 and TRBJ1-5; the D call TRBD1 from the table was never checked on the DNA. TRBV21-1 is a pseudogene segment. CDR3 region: CASSKWTGSNQPQHF. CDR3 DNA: TGTGCCAGCAGCAAGTGGACAGGGAGTAATCAGCCCCAGCATTTT.